The rows below give T cell receptor beta chains drawn from one sample of a study of memory CD4+ T cells and cytomegalovirus serostatus. Produced via immunoSEQ multiplex PCR; TCRdb's table is partial and in-frame only. The data hold nearly 60,000 clones, with about 81% observed a single time. Sequences were obtained from memory CD4+ T cells from blood. These receptor sequences come from an adult in good health and CMV-seronegative. CDR3s include the opening cysteine and the closing phenylalanine or tryptophan. The order of the fields is J gene, V gene, D gene, CDR3 protein. The D gene is left open where the match is weak.

j_call: TRBJ2-5; v_call: TRBV6-6; d_call: NA; cdr3_aa: CASRLDRGETQYF
j_call: TRBJ1-1; v_call: TRBV14; d_call: TRBD1; cdr3_aa: CASSFLTGGNTEAFF
j_call: TRBJ1-3; v_call: TRBV19; d_call: NA; cdr3_aa: CASSTRRGSLLSGNTIYF
j_call: TRBJ1-5; v_call: TRBV6-1; d_call: NA; cdr3_aa: CASSGAGGNQPQHF
j_call: TRBJ1-5; v_call: TRBV5-4; d_call: NA; cdr3_aa: CASSLERGQPQHF
j_call: TRBJ2-6; v_call: TRBV11-2; d_call: NA; cdr3_aa: CASIMNRASGANVLTF
j_call: TRBJ2-1; v_call: TRBV28; d_call: NA; cdr3_aa: CASSGSLEVNEQFF
j_call: TRBJ2-2; v_call: TRBV4-3; d_call: TRBD1; cdr3_aa: CASSRGQGPNTGELFF
j_call: TRBJ2-5; v_call: TRBV12-5; d_call: NA; cdr3_aa: CASGGEQTYAETQYF
j_call: TRBJ2-3; v_call: TRBV4-1; d_call: TRBD2; cdr3_aa: CASWGGRTDTQYF
j_call: NA; v_call: TRBV13; d_call: TRBD2; cdr3_aa: CASSQQIRTSGSYEQYF
j_call: TRBJ1-6; v_call: TRBV5-1; d_call: NA; cdr3_aa: CASSLAGGGNSPLHF
j_call: TRBJ1-2; v_call: TRBV10-3; d_call: NA; cdr3_aa: CAIRDRSPRGYTF
j_call: TRBJ2-7; v_call: TRBV27; d_call: TRBD2; cdr3_aa: CASSLGFQRDYEQYF
j_call: TRBJ1-2; v_call: TRBV6-4; d_call: NA; cdr3_aa: CASSETFNYGYTF
j_call: TRBJ2-5; v_call: TRBV30; d_call: NA; cdr3_aa: CAWSGARAQYF
j_call: TRBJ2-3; v_call: TRBV19; d_call: TRBD1; cdr3_aa: CASSTGTVRGTDTQYF
j_call: TRBJ2-7; v_call: TRBV19; d_call: TRBD1; cdr3_aa: CASSTRDRASEQYF
j_call: TRBJ2-1; v_call: TRBV14; d_call: NA; cdr3_aa: CASSPKGAEQFF
j_call: TRBJ1-1; v_call: TRBV10-3; d_call: NA; cdr3_aa: CAISATDPNTEAFF
j_call: TRBJ2-7; v_call: TRBV6-5; d_call: TRBD2; cdr3_aa: CASRYLLAGIYEQYF
j_call: TRBJ1-4; v_call: TRBV29-1; d_call: NA; cdr3_aa: CSVGETNEKLFF
j_call: TRBJ1-1; v_call: TRBV7-2; d_call: NA; cdr3_aa: CASSLALTGNTEAFF
j_call: TRBJ1-5; v_call: TRBV27; d_call: NA; cdr3_aa: CASSKSLGQPQHF
j_call: TRBJ1-4; v_call: TRBV6-1; d_call: NA; cdr3_aa: CASNPLTGSDEKLFF
j_call: TRBJ2-7; v_call: TRBV5-5; d_call: NA; cdr3_aa: CASSLNRRAEVEQYF
j_call: TRBJ2-1; v_call: TRBV28; d_call: NA; cdr3_aa: CASSFDISYNEQFF
j_call: TRBJ2-7; v_call: TRBV6-5; d_call: TRBD2; cdr3_aa: CASSPGGGSIYEQYF
j_call: TRBJ1-1; v_call: TRBV28; d_call: NA; cdr3_aa: CASKVGNTEAFF
j_call: TRBJ2-1; v_call: TRBV30; d_call: NA; cdr3_aa: CAYINRASSNEQFF
j_call: TRBJ2-7; v_call: TRBV30; d_call: NA; cdr3_aa: CASKLGSYEQYF
j_call: TRBJ2-1; v_call: TRBV12-5; d_call: NA; cdr3_aa: CASGLALVGKYNEQFF
j_call: TRBJ1-1; v_call: TRBV28; d_call: NA; cdr3_aa: CASSLSTPEAFF
j_call: TRBJ1-1; v_call: TRBV7-8; d_call: NA; cdr3_aa: CASSPRSGGAFF
j_call: TRBJ1-3; v_call: TRBV25-1; d_call: NA; cdr3_aa: CASSAPGVSGNTIYF
j_call: TRBJ2-3; v_call: TRBV10-2; d_call: TRBD1; cdr3_aa: CASSEQGRGTADTQYF
j_call: TRBJ1-1; v_call: TRBV5-1; d_call: NA; cdr3_aa: CASSLAWYSWARDTEAFF
j_call: TRBJ2-2; v_call: TRBV11-2; d_call: TRBD2; cdr3_aa: CASSLGWEGIGELFF
j_call: TRBJ1-3; v_call: TRBV27; d_call: NA; cdr3_aa: CATLEAGGNTIYF
j_call: TRBJ1-1; v_call: TRBV27; d_call: NA; cdr3_aa: CASSLEGGEAFF
j_call: TRBJ2-7; v_call: TRBV19; d_call: TRBD1; cdr3_aa: CASSGRTGPGEQYF
j_call: TRBJ1-2; v_call: TRBV4-1; d_call: NA; cdr3_aa: CASSQDRYTYYGYTF
j_call: TRBJ2-3; v_call: TRBV2; d_call: TRBD1; cdr3_aa: CASRRQGPYTDTQYF
j_call: TRBJ2-7; v_call: TRBV29-1; d_call: TRBD1; cdr3_aa: CSVEGDRATEQYF
j_call: TRBJ1-1; v_call: TRBV18; d_call: NA; cdr3_aa: CASSPRAGVVNTEAFF
j_call: TRBJ2-7; v_call: TRBV7-9; d_call: NA; cdr3_aa: CASSLALASIYEQYF
j_call: TRBJ1-1; v_call: TRBV5-4; d_call: TRBD1; cdr3_aa: CASSKGDRGLNTEAFF
j_call: TRBJ2-5; v_call: TRBV7-2; d_call: TRBD2; cdr3_aa: CASSLASAGKETQYF
j_call: TRBJ1-4; v_call: TRBV4-3; d_call: TRBD1; cdr3_aa: CASSQRQGAREKLFF
j_call: TRBJ2-7; v_call: TRBV27; d_call: TRBD1; cdr3_aa: CASSRGQVKTYEQYF
j_call: TRBJ2-5; v_call: TRBV5-5; d_call: NA; cdr3_aa: CASSQRTTGETQYF
j_call: TRBJ1-6; v_call: TRBV7-2; d_call: NA; cdr3_aa: CASNSPGRSNSPLHF
j_call: TRBJ1-2; v_call: TRBV2; d_call: TRBD1; cdr3_aa: CASRVLGQGTYGYTF
j_call: TRBJ1-1; v_call: TRBV30; d_call: NA; cdr3_aa: CAWSVKVLNRRTEAFF
j_call: TRBJ1-1; v_call: TRBV9; d_call: TRBD1; cdr3_aa: CASNPMGQGARGTEAFF
j_call: TRBJ2-1; v_call: TRBV11-2; d_call: NA; cdr3_aa: CASSLSRDEQFF